The T cell receptor (beta chain) described here comes from a study of spatial heterogeneity in lung cancer. CDR3 size: 17 residues. Germline V gene data show CDR1 as SEHNR and CDR2 as FQNEAQ (reference sequence). Trimming removed 1 base from V and 9 bases from J, with 22 bases in between. In its sample, this clonotype was seen a few times. TCRdb itself ran the 5' RACE reads through MiXCR, one entry per CDR3 protein. The table includes some 50,000 distinct CDR3 sequences, approximately 7.6% detected once. Time point here: sample taken at primary tumor resection. The sequenced material consisted of unsorted whole RNA from tumor, nontumor lung or frozen PBMC.

The material sequenced was PBMCs, taken at surgery. This TCR was sampled from a female donor with early-stage non-small cell lung cancer. This chain connects TRBV7-9 to TRBJ2-1; D remains unclear. CDR3 in amino acids: CASSLGPRGLNVGEQFF. DNA for the CDR3: TGTGCCAGCAGCTTAGGCCCTCGTGGCCTAAATGTCGGTGAGCAGTTCTTC.